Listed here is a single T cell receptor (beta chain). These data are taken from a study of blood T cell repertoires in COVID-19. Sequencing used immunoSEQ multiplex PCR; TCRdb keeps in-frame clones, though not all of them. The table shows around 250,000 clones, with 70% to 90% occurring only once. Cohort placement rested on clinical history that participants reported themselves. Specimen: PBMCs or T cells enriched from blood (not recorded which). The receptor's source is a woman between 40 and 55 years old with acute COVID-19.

CDR3 sequence (DNA): TGTGCCAGCCTAGTCCTAGCGGGAGGTTACAATGAGCAGTTCTTC. Protein sequence: CASLVLAGGYNEQFF. The chain recombines TRBV7-8 with TRBJ2-1; 11 bases match TRBD2. CDR3 size: 15 residues. The V gene end was trimmed by 8 bases and the J gene end by 4 bases; junction bases not matched to a gene: 7. Germline loops: CDR1 SGHVS, CDR2 FQNEAQ.